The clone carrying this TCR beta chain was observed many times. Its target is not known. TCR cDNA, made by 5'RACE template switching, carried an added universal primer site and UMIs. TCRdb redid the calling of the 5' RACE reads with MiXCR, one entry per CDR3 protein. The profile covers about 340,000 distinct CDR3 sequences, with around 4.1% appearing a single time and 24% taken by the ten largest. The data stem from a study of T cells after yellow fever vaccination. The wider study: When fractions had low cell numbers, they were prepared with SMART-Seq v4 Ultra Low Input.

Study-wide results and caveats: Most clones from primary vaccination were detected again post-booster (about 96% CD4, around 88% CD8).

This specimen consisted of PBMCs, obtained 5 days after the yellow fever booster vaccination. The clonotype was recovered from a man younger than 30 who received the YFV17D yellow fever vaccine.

As DNA, the CDR3 is TGTGCCAGCAGCTTCGAGACAGGGTATTCACCCCTCCACTTT. Translation gives CASSFETGYSPLHF. The chain is built from TRBV5-6 and TRBJ1-6, with TRBD1 matching 7 bases. Germline CDR1 reads SGHDT; CDR2 reads YYEEEE. Losses at the gene ends were 2 bases for V and 8 bases for J; bases not matched to a gene: 4. This CDR3 is 14 amino acids long.